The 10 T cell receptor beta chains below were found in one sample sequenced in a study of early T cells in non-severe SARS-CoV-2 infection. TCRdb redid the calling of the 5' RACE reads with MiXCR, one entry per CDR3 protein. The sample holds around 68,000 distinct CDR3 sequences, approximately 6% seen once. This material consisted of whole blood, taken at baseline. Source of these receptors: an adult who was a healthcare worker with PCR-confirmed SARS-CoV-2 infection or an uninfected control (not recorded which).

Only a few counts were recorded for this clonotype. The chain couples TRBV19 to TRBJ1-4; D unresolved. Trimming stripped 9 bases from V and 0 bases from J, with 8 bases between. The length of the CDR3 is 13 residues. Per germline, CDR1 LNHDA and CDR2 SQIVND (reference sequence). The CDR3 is CARADTTNEKLFF. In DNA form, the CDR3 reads TGTGCCAGAGCCGATACAACTAATGAAAAACTGTTTTTT. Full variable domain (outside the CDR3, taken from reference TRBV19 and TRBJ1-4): DGGITQSPKYLFRKEGQNVTLSCEQNLNHDAMYWYRQDPGQGLRLIYYSQIVNDFQKGDIAEGYSVSREKKESFPLTVTSAQKNPTAFYLCARADTTNEKLFFGSGTQLSVL.

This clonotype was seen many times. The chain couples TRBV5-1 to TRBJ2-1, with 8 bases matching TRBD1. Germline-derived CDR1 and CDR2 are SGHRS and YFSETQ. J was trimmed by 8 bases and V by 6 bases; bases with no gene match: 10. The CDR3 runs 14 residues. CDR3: CASIGEGTGDEQFF. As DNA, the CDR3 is TGCGCCAGCATTGGGGAAGGGACAGGAGATGAGCAGTTCTTC. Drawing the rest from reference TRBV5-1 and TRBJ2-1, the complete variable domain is KAGVTQTPRYLIKTRGQQVTLSCSPISGHRSVSWYQQTPGQGLQFLFEYFSETQRNKGNFPGRFSGRQFSNSRSEMNVSTLELGDSALYLCASIGEGTGDEQFFGPGTRLTVL.

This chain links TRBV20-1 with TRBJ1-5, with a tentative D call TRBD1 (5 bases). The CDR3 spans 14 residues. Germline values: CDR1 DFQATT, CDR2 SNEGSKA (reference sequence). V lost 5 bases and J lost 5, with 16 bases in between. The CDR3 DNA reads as TGCAGTGCTGGGAAAGGGACGGGCTATCAGCCCCAGCATTTT. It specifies CSAGKGTGYQPQHF.

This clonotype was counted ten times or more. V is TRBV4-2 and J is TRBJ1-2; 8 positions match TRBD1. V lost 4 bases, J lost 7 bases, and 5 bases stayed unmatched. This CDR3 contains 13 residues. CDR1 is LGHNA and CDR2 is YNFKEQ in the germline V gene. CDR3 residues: CASSRPGQGGYTF. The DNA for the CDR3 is TGTGCCAGCAGCCGCCCCGGACAGGGTGGCTACACCTTC.

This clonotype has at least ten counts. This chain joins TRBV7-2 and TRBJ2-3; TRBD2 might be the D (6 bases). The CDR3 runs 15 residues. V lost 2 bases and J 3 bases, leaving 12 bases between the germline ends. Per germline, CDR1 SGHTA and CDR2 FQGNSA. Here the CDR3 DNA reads TGTGCCAGCAGCTTACGAGTAGGGAGGACAGATACGCAGTATTTT. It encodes CASSLRVGRTDTQYF. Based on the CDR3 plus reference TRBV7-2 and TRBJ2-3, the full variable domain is GAGVSQSPSNKVTEKGKDVELRCDPISGHTALYWYRQSLGQGLEFLIYFQGNSAPDKSGLPSDRFSAERTGGSVSTLTIQRTQQEDSAVYLCASSLRVGRTDTQYFGPGTRLTVL.

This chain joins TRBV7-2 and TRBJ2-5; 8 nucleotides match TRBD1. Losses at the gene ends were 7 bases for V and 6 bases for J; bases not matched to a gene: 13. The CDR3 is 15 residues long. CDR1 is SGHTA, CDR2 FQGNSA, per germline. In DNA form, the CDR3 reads TGTGCCAGCACCCCAGAGGCAGGGGGCAGGAAGACCCAGTACTTC. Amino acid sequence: CASTPEAGGRKTQYF. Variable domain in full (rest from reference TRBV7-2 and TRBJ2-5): GAGVSQSPSNKVTEKGKDVELRCDPISGHTALYWYRQSLGQGLEFLIYFQGNSAPDKSGLPSDRFSAERTGGSVSTLTIQRTQQEDSAVYLCASTPEAGGRKTQYFGPGTRLLVL.

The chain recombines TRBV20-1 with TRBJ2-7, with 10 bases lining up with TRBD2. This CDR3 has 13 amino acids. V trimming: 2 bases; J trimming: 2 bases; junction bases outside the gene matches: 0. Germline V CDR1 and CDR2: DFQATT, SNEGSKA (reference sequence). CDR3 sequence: CSARLAGAYEQYF. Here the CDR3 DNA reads TGCAGTGCTAGACTAGCGGGAGCCTACGAGCAGTACTTC.

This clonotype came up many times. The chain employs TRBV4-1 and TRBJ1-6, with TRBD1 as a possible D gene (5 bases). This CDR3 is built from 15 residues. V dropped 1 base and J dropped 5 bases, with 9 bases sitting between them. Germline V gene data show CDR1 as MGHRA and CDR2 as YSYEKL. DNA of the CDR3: TGCGCCAGCAGCCAAGCCGGGGCGAATAATTCACCCCTCCACTTT. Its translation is CASSQAGANNSPLHF.

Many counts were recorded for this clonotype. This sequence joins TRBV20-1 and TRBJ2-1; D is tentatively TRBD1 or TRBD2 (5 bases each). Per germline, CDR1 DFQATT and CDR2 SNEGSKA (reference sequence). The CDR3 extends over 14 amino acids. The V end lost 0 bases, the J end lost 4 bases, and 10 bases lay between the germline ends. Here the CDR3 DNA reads TGCAGTGCTAGAGATCCGGGGCAATACAATGAGCAGTTCTTC. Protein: CSARDPGQYNEQFF.

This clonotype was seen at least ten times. The CDR3 bases are TGTGCCAGCAGCCAGACCTTGGCCAGGAACGAGCAGTACTTC. Residues: CASSQTLARNEQYF. The chain is built from TRBV5-5 and TRBJ2-7; unclear D gene. V was clipped by 4 bases and J by 5 bases, with 16 bases between them. The germline gives CDR1 SGHKS, CDR2 YYEKEE (reference sequence). This CDR3 is built from 14 residues.